The 27 T cell receptor beta chains below were found in one sample sequenced in a study of metastatic and nonmetastatic thyroid tumors. Thyroid surgery was performed in patients who had received no treatment beforehand. TCRdb reprocessed the PCR reads via MiXCR. The sample includes a few thousand clones, approximately 25% of them seen just once. The sample was adjacent normal tissue. All receptors come from a male donor with papillary thyroid cancer or a benign thyroid nodule (not recorded which). Some clones in this sample may be carry-over from other donors' samples.

This clone was counted ten times or more. A much larger clonotype is one base distant, so this may be a read error. The rearrangement links TRBV20-1 to TRBJ2-3; D tentatively fits TRBD1 or TRBD2 (5 bases each). Per germline, CDR1 DFQATT and CDR2 SNEGSKA (reference sequence). This CDR3 has 15 amino acids. The CDR3 region is CSARGQNGATDTRYF. CDR3 sequence (DNA): TGCAGTGCCAGAGGCCAAAACGGGGCGACAGATACGCGGTATTTT.

The sample holds many counts of this clone. A much larger clone lies one base from this, so it may be a read error. The V call is TRBV6-1, the J call TRBJ2-7; D perhaps matches TRBD2 (6 bases). This CDR3 has 14 residues. Germline CDR1 MNHNS, CDR2 SASEGT. CDR3 sequence reads: CACRDLGGGYEQYF. CDR3 sequence (DNA): TGTGCCTGCAGGGACTTGGGGGGAGGATACGAGCAGTACTTC.

Many counts were recorded for this clone. The chain recombines TRBV28 with TRBJ2-2; TRBD2 matches at 10 bases. V lost 4 bases and J lost 4; bases outside the gene matches: 6. CDR1 is MDHEN, CDR2 SYDVKM, per germline. This CDR3 contains 16 residues. The chain's CDR3 is CASSSPGLAITGELFF. The CDR3 nucleotides read TGTGCCAGCAGTTCTCCGGGACTAGCGATCACCGGGGAGCTGTTTTTT.

By share, this clone counts as medium-sized (0.01 to 0.1%). This chain joins TRBV14 and TRBJ2-5; a weak D match, TRBD2 (5 bases). The CDR3 has 12 amino acids. Trimming left V 5 bases short and J 6 bases short, with 10 bases between. From germline, CDR1 is SGHDN and CDR2 FVKESK. CDR3 region: CASSSDFQTQYF. CDR3 DNA: TGTGCCAGCAGCTCGGACTTCCAGACCCAGTACTTC. The variable domain in full, with the rest retrieved from reference TRBV14 and TRBJ2-5, is EAGVTQFPSHSVIEKGQTVTLRCDPISGHDNLYWYRRVMGKEIKFLLHFVKESKQDESGMPNNRFLAERTGGTYSTLKVQPAELEDSGVYFCASSSDFQTQYFGPGTRLLVL.

J is TRBJ1-2 and V is TRBV6-2 or TRBV6-3, with TRBD1 matching 8 bases. V lost 0 bases and J lost 4; bases outside the gene matches: 1. There are 14 residues in the CDR3. CDR1 and CDR2 (germline): MNHEY, SVGEGT. The CDR3 DNA is TGTGCCAGCAGTTACTCCGACAGGGGCTATGGCTACACCTTC. This codes for CASSYSDRGYGYTF.

This clone is termed medium-sized (0.01 to 0.1%). V and J are TRBV5-6 and TRBJ1-2; unclear D gene. Germline assignment: CDR1 SGHDT and CDR2 YYEEEE. The CDR3 sequence is 15 residues long. Trimming took off 1 base at V and 2 bases at J, with 12 bases between the two ends. The CDR3 here is CASSLRPPGNYGYTF. In DNA form, the CDR3 reads TGTGCCAGCAGCTTGAGGCCCCCGGGAAACTATGGCTACACCTTC.

This chain joins TRBV5-6 and TRBJ2-3, with 9 bases lining up with TRBD2. CDR1 is SGHDT and CDR2 is YYEEEE in the germline V gene. This CDR3 has 16 residues. V trimming: 1 base; J trimming: 6 bases; junction bases outside the gene matches: 9. This CDR3 is CASSLLIAGVWDTQYF. The CDR3 DNA reads as TGTGCCAGCAGCTTGCTGATAGCGGGGGTGTGGGATACGCAGTATTTT.

By share, this clone ranks as medium-sized. The chain employs TRBV28 and TRBJ2-2; D unclear. CDR3 size: 13 residues. Germline V gene data show CDR1 as MDHEN and CDR2 as SYDVKM. V was trimmed by 5 bases and J by 5 bases, leaving 9 bases between them. The CDR3 sequence: CASSLVGTGELFF. The DNA of the CDR3 is TGTGCCAGCAGTCTCGTTGGTACCGGGGAGCTGTTTTTT. Looking up the rest from reference TRBV28 and TRBJ2-2 gives the full variable domain: DVKVTQSSRYLVKRTGEKVFLECVQDMDHENMFWYRQDPGLGLRLIYFSYDVKMKEKGDIPEGYSVSREKKERFSLILESASTNQTSMYLCASSLVGTGELFFGEGSRLTVL.

This clone is deemed large (0.1 to 1%). The J gene is TRBJ2-1, the V gene TRBV27; tentatively, D is TRBD1 or TRBD2 (5 bases each). CDR1 and CDR2 (germline): MNHEY, SMNVEV (reference sequence). The CDR3 is 16 amino acids. V lost 2 bases and J 0 bases, leaving 11 bases between the germline ends. The CDR3 sequence is CASSLEGHSSYNEQFF. The CDR3 coding sequence is TGTGCCAGCAGTTTAGAGGGGCATAGCTCCTACAATGAGCAGTTCTTC.

This clone was picked up a small number of times. The chain has TRBV19 and TRBJ2-6, with TRBD1 matching 8 bases. Germline V gene data show CDR1 as LNHDA and CDR2 as SQIVND (reference sequence). Trimming took 1 base from V and 0 from J; bases not matched to a gene: 2. The CDR3 contains 17 residues. This chain's CDR3 is CASSIGTGISGANVLTF. The CDR3 bases are TGTGCCAGTAGTATAGGGACAGGGATCTCTGGGGCCAACGTCCTGACTTTC.

The chain recombines TRBV6-1 with TRBJ1-1, with TRBD1 matching over 9 bases. Trimming cost V 7 bases and J 1 base; bases outside gene matches: 4. This CDR3 is built from 14 residues. Germline loops: CDR1 MNHNS, CDR2 SASEGT. CDR3 in amino acids: CASTGTGTNTEAFF. The DNA of the CDR3 is TGTGCCAGCACCGGGACAGGGACGAACACTGAAGCTTTCTTT.

This clone was seen only a few times. The chain has TRBV6-1 and TRBJ2-5; no reliable D call. The CDR3 runs 13 residues. From germline, CDR1 is MNHNS and CDR2 SASEGT. V lost 6 bases and J 4 bases, leaving 12 bases between the germline ends. CDR3 coding DNA: TGTGCCAGCAGCCCTGTCAAGCGAGAGACCCAGTACTTC. This sequence encodes CASSPVKRETQYF.

This clone has at least ten counts. J is TRBJ2-3 and V is TRBV7-2, with D possibly TRBD1 on 6 matching bases. Germline CDR1 SGHTA, CDR2 FQGNSA. The CDR3 covers 16 residues. V lost 4 bases, J lost 1 base, and 15 bases lay in between. The CDR3 DNA sequence: TGTGCCAGCAGCTCTACCAGGACAGTTGGCACAGATACGCAGTATTTT. It specifies CASSSTRTVGTDTQYF.

This clone is labeled medium-sized. The chain links TRBV7-9 to TRBJ2-3; 7 positions match TRBD1. V trimming: 5 bases; J trimming: 3 bases; junction bases outside the gene matches: 8. In germline, CDR1 is SEHNR, CDR2 FQNEAQ (reference sequence). CDR3 length: 15 residues. CDR3 sequence reads: CASSRQGTPTDTQYF. CDR3 in DNA: TGTGCCAGCAGCCGACAGGGAACTCCTACAGATACGCAGTATTTT.

This clone was seen many times. A read error may explain this, as a much larger clone is one base away. The V gene is TRBV18, the J gene TRBJ2-5; TRBD1 or TRBD2 may be the D gene (5 bases each). The CDR3 runs to 13 residues. From germline, CDR1 is KGHSH and CDR2 LQKENI. Trimming removed 3 bases from V and 7 bases from J, with 12 bases in between. CDR3 loop: CASSPGTFGTQYF. The CDR3 DNA follows: TGTGCCAGCTCACCCGGGACCTTCGGGACCCAGTACTTC. Using reference TRBV18 and TRBJ2-5 for the parts outside the CDR3, the full variable domain is NAGVMQNPRHLVRRRGQEARLRCSPMKGHSHVYWYRQLPEEGLKFMVYLQKENIIDESGMPKERFSAEFPKEGPSILRIQQVVRGDSAAYFCASSPGTFGTQYFGPGTRLLVL.

The CDR3 loop reads CASSSIRGRNQPQHF. CDR3 DNA sequence: TGTGCCAGCAGTTCGATTCGGGGTCGCAATCAGCCCCAGCATTTT. This chain joins TRBV27 and TRBJ1-5; no clear D. The CDR3 runs to 15 residues. V lost 4 bases to trimming and J lost 2 bases, with 12 bases between them. Per germline, CDR1 MNHEY and CDR2 SMNVEV (reference sequence).

This clone came up a few times. V usage is TRBV11-2 and J usage is TRBJ2-7; 7 bases map to TRBD1. The CDR3 runs to 15 residues. The germline CDR1 and CDR2 sequences are SGHAT and FQNNGV. Trimming took 5 bases from V and 0 from J; bases not matched to a gene: 7. CDR3 bases: TGTGCCAGCAGCCCGTGGGACAGCTTCTCCTACGAGCAGTACTTC. As protein: CASSPWDSFSYEQYF. Full variable domain (remainder filled in from reference TRBV11-2 and TRBJ2-7): EAGVAQSPRYKIIEKRQSVAFWCNPISGHATLYWYQQILGQGPKLLIQFQNNGVVDDSQLPKDRFSAERLKGVDSTLKIQPAKLEDSAVYLCASSPWDSFSYEQYFGPGTRLTVT.

This clone turned up a few times. The chain uses TRBV6-1 and TRBJ1-2; 8 bases map to TRBD1. The germline V gene encodes CDR1 MNHNS and CDR2 SASEGT. The length of the CDR3 is 15 residues. J was trimmed by 4 bases and V by 1 base; bases with no gene match: 5. In nucleotides, the CDR3 is TGTGCCAGCAGTGAAGGAGGACAGGGCTCCTATGGCTACACCTTC. It encodes CASSEGGQGSYGYTF.

A single count supports this clone. The chain links TRBV6-5 to TRBJ2-5; 8 positions match TRBD1. The CDR3 totals 16 residues. The junction had 7 bases not matched to a gene; V was cut back by 4 bases and J by 0 bases. CDR1 is MNHEY and CDR2 is SVGAGI in the germline V gene. The CDR3 spells CASSSRTGWYQETQYF. The CDR3 nucleotides are TGTGCCAGCAGTTCACGGACAGGGTGGTACCAAGAGACCCAGTACTTC.

This clone was observed many times. The chain combines TRBV6-1 with TRBJ2-7, with D maybe TRBD2 (5 bases). Germline V lookup: CDR1 MNHNS, CDR2 SASEGT. Trimming removed 11 bases from V and 2 bases from J, with 25 bases in between. The CDR3 covers 16 residues. The CDR3 DNA reads TGTGCCGTAGGACTCCCGGGTCCGCGAAGAACCTACGAGCAGTACGTC. Translation: CAVGLPGPRRTYEQYV.

In this sample, this clone is large (0.1 to 1%). The identical CDR3 is also encoded by other nucleotide sequences in the sample. V and J are TRBV2 and TRBJ2-7; tentatively, D is TRBD2 (7 bases). Trimming took 4 bases from V and 2 from J, leaving 15 bases between them. The CDR3 has 15 residues. Germline V gene sequence: CDR1 SNHLY, CDR2 FYNNEI. CDR3 residues: CASSVGRGGTYEQYF. CDR3 DNA sequence: TGTGCCAGCAGTGTGGGGAGGGGGGGTACCTACGAGCAGTACTTC.

This clone occurred a few times. The chain joins TRBV7-8 to TRBJ2-7, with D unresolved. Germline CDR1 reads SGHVS; CDR2 reads FQNEAQ. V was pared by 0 bases and J by 7 bases, with 7 bases between. CDR3 length equals 12 residues. The CDR3 sequence is CASSLATWEQYF. The CDR3 region has the DNA TGTGCCAGCAGCTTAGCGACGTGGGAGCAGTACTTC.

The rearrangement joins TRBV2 to TRBJ2-7; D possibly corresponds to TRBD1 (8 bases). V lost 9 bases, J lost 3 bases, and 15 bases lay in between. CDR1 and CDR2 (germline): SNHLY, FYNNEI. This CDR3 has 13 residues. The CDR3 DNA sequence: TGTGCCAGTCAGCGGGACAGGCACTACGAGCAGTACTTC. Its translation is CASQRDRHYEQYF.

This clone is medium-sized (0.01 to 0.1%) within its sample. This rearrangement joins TRBV20-1 to TRBJ2-3; D may be TRBD2 (6 bases). The CDR3 is 14 residues long. CDR1 DFQATT and CDR2 SNEGSKA come from the germline V gene (reference sequence). Between the trimmed V and J ends, which lost 0 bases and 7 bases, there was a span of 14 bases. CDR3 in DNA: TGCAGTGCTAGAGAGTTCGGGAGTTCACATACGCAGTATTTT. It translates to CSAREFGSSHTQYF.

The genes are TRBV4-1 and TRBJ2-5; 7 bases match TRBD1. The CDR3 spans 15 residues. The trim removed 1 base at V and 7 bases at J, leaving 9 bases unmatched. The V gene's germline CDR1 is MGHRA and CDR2 YSYEKL. CDR3 residues: CASSQASRQGLTQYF. For the CDR3, the DNA is TGCGCCAGCAGCCAAGCTTCTAGACAGGGATTGACCCAGTACTTC.

By frequency in the sample, this clone is large. The chain couples TRBV14 to TRBJ2-7; 8 bases match TRBD1. The CDR3 loop spans 16 amino acids. The germline CDR1 and CDR2 sequences are SGHDN and FVKESK. J was trimmed by 3 bases and V by 0 bases; bases with no gene match: 7. CDR3 region: CASSQERTGIVYEQYF. CDR3 sequence (DNA): TGTGCCAGCAGCCAAGAAAGGACAGGGATCGTCTACGAGCAGTACTTC.

This clone came up a few times. The chain recombines TRBV6-1 with TRBJ1-2, with D tentatively TRBD1 (6 bases). Between the trimmed V and J ends, which lost 4 bases and 0 bases, there was a span of 15 bases. CDR1 is MNHNS, CDR2 SASEGT, per germline. This CDR3 is 16 amino acids long. The CDR3 is CASSGRDRPTNYGYTF. The CDR3 nucleotides read TGTGCCAGCAGTGGTAGAGACAGGCCAACTAACTATGGCTACACCTTC.